The present TCR beta chain was sequenced within a study of cytomegalovirus exposure and HLA in healthy donors (TCRdb year 2017). Notes on the research overall: According to a later analysis, one platform produced both the 110 or so validation repertoires and the 670 or so repertoires of the first cohort. To predict cytomegalovirus infection status, the study brought together high-throughput TCR immunosequencing, statistical association of individual TCRs with disease status, and machine learning. The study aimed to test whether cataloging public T cell receptors could reveal signatures of past pathogen exposure. In addition to the first cohort of roughly 700 subjects, a separate validation cohort of approximately 130 different subjects was used.

Overall study results and their limits: The classifier was reported to diagnose cytomegalovirus status with high specificity and sensitivity in both the original and validation cohorts. Across donors, most TCR sequences were observed very rarely, whereas some public TCRs were present in many individuals. The study listed 150 to 200 TCR beta chains as associated with cytomegalovirus. Of the cluster scores, roughly 95% were above 0 in a later analysis, which found that TCRs clustered in the first cohort also tended to co-occur in the 95 to 150 validation repertoires. A later analysis lacked HLA typing for the validation cohort, so it scored co-occurrence in that cohort across all 120 or so repertoires. According to the authors, the approach could potentially be generalized to other disease states and immunological phenotypes. A few of the identified cytomegalovirus-associated TCR beta chains were confirmed in vitro to be specific for cytomegalovirus antigens.

Of note for this clone: Its antigen specificity is not known. Per-nucleotide qualities are absent, and no much larger clonotype sits a single base away.

There are 15 amino acids in the CDR3, from cysteine to phenylalanine inclusive. Here the CDR3 DNA is all that survives: 45 bases in frame from base 1. Cut back by 5 bases and 7 bases, the V and J ends lie 20 bases apart. The germline V gene encodes CDR1 MNHEY and CDR2 SMNVEV (reference sequence). Separate from the approximately 700-subject first cohort, the validation cohort of more than 90 subjects was the group to which the donors belonged. The library was produced with the immunoSEQ multiplex PCR assay. For the original study's pipeline: To diagnose cytomegalovirus status from the catalog of TCR beta chain sequences, a statistical classification framework was built. In TCRdb, the immuneACCESS table is reduced to in-frame sequences with V and J assigned. These tables do not hold every clone; where another copy was compared, an unresolved V gene accounts for under half, and the others remain unexplained. The V and J calls and clone size were taken over from that table, and D and trimming were inferred from the DNA. The sample table records 330,000 or so clones; just over 85% of these occur just once. The ten largest account for over 0.8% of the sample.

The chain is assembled from TRBV27 and TRBJ1-1; confidence is insufficient to name the D gene. The source is a young woman in good health and CMV-seronegative. The sample consisted of PBMCs. CDR3 region: CASSPTQWVRGEAFF. The base sequence is TGTGCCAGCAGTCCAACGCAATGGGTCCGGGGTGAAGCTTTCTTT.